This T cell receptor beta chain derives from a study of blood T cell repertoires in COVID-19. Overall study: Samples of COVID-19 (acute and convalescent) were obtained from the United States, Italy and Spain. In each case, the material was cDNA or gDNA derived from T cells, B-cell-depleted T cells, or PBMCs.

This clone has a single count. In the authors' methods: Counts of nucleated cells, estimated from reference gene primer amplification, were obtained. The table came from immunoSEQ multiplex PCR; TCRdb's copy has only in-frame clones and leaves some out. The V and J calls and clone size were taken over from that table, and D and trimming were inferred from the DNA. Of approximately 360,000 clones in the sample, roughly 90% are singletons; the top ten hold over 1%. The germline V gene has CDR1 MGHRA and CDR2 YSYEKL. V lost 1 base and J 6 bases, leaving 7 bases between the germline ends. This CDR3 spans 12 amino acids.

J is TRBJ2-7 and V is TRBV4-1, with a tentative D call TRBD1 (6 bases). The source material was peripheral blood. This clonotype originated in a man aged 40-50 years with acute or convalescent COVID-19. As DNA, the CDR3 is TGCGCCAGCAGCCAAGGCAGGGGCGAGCAGTACTTC. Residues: CASSQGRGEQYF.